The 17 T cell receptor beta chains in this list originate from one sample, sequenced in a study of CD8+CD57+ T cells in acquired aplastic anemia. The use of genomic DNA as template underpinned the TCR beta VDJ and CDR3 profiling. TCRdb ran MiXCR on the reads and lists one entry per CDR3 protein. The sample carries a few hundred thousand distinct CDR3 sequences, approximately 82% recorded once. Patients selected for sequencing had displayed CD8+CD57+ cell expansion by flow cytometry. Sample: sorted CD4+, CD8+, or CD8+CD57+ T cells (not recorded which) from PBMCs. These receptors were taken from a human donor with aplastic anemia.

The J gene is TRBJ2-3, the V gene TRBV7-8; 8 bases are a match to TRBD2. Germline CDR1 and CDR2: SGHVS and FQNEAQ. The CDR3 sequence is 16 residues long. The V and J ends lost 4 bases and 2 bases, in that order; junction bases with no gene match: 8. The CDR3 DNA sequence: TGTGCCAGCAGCTCAGCGGGAGAGGCCCTCACAGATACGCAGTATTTT. This gives the protein CASSSAGEALTDTQYF.

The rearrangement uses TRBV9 and TRBJ1-5; D unresolved. CDR1 is SGDLS, CDR2 YYNGEE, per germline. Between the trimmed V and J ends, which lost 3 bases and 15 bases, there was a span of 22 bases. CDR3 size: 14 residues. CDR3 in amino acids: CASSEASDTQYLHF. The CDR3 coding sequence is TGTGCCAGCAGCGAAGCTTCAGACACGCAGTATTTGCATTTT. The whole variable domain, filled in from reference TRBV9 and TRBJ1-5, reads DSGVTQTPKHLITATGQRVTLRCSPRSGDLSVYWYQQSLDQGLQFLIQYYNGEERAKGNILERFSAQQFPDLHSELNLSSLELGDSALYFCASSEASDTQYLHFGDGTRLSIL.

This chain uses TRBV7-9 with TRBJ2-7, with D possibly being TRBD2 (6 bases). CDR3 length: 16 amino acids. Per the germline V gene, CDR1 is SEHNR and CDR2 is FQNEAQ (reference sequence). V gave up 11 bases and J gave up 10 bases, with 33 bases separating them. The CDR3 nucleotides read TGTGCCTACGAGGTAGCGGCGTACCAAGAGACCCAGTACCAGTACTTC. It codes for CAYEVAAYQETQYQYF.

The rearrangement joins TRBV19 to TRBJ1-2; D is undetermined. V was trimmed by 0 bases and J by 0 bases, leaving 17 bases between them. The CDR3 consists of 18 residues. In germline, CDR1 is LNHDA, CDR2 SQIVND (reference sequence). The CDR3 sequence: CASSIDLNTLGSNYGYTF. CDR3 in DNA: TGTGCCAGTAGTATAGATCTCAACACCCTCGGATCTAACTATGGCTACACCTTC.

The chain links TRBV5-5 to TRBJ2-3, with a tentative D call TRBD1 (5 bases). V gave up 4 bases and J gave up 6 bases, with 15 bases separating them. The V gene's germline CDR1 is SGHKS and CDR2 YYEKEE (reference sequence). This CDR3 is 14 amino acids long. CDR3 loop: CASSPDRRQDTQYF. The CDR3 DNA reads as TGTGCCAGCAGCCCCGACAGACGTCAGGATACGCAGTATTTT.

The chain has TRBV20-1 and TRBJ2-1; D unclear. Germline V gene lookup returns CDR1 DFQATT and CDR2 SNEGSKA (reference sequence). V lost 2 bases, J lost 7 bases, and 6 bases lay in between. This CDR3 spans 11 amino acids. This CDR3 is CSARSSNEQFF. The CDR3, as DNA: TGCAGTGCTAGAAGTTCAAATGAGCAGTTCTTC.

Concerning this clonotype itself: The junction does not match germline at one end; this may be a read error. The rearrangement uses TRBV7-2 and TRBJ2-3; tentatively, D is TRBD2 (7 bases). There are 14 residues in the CDR3. Germline V gives CDR1 SGHTA, CDR2 FQGNSA. The CDR3 region is CASSLGGGPYTEYF. In DNA form, the CDR3 reads TGTGCCAGCAGCTTAGGGGGGGGCCCCTATACGGAGTATTTT.

The table lists this clonotype with a few counts. The CDR3 region is CSARNQLAEAFF. CDR3 sequence (DNA): TGCAGTGCTAGGAATCAGCTTGCTGAAGCTTTCTTT. The genes are TRBV20-1 and TRBJ1-1; D is undetermined. V was clipped by 3 bases and J by 6 bases, with 11 bases between them. Germline-derived CDR1 and CDR2 are DFQATT and SNEGSKA (reference sequence). The CDR3 has 12 residues.

In its sample, this clonotype was seen a few times. This sequence joins TRBV7-2 and TRBJ1-6; 7 nucleotides line up with TRBD1. The V segment lost 3 bases and the J segment 13 bases; nucleotides outside the gene matches: 15. The CDR3 sequence is 16 residues long. Germline V CDR1 and CDR2: SGHTA, FQGNSA. The CDR3, as DNA: TGTGCCAGCAGCTTGGGGGCGGGCGGGACAGCCTCTCCCCTCCACTTT. Its translation: CASSLGAGGTASPLHF.

The gene calls are TRBV6-5 and TRBJ1-2; D is perhaps TRBD1 (6 bases). CDR1 is MNHEY, CDR2 SVGAGI, per germline. The V gene lost 6 bases and the J gene lost 8 bases, with 7 bases spanning the gap. The CDR3 length is 10 residues. The CDR3 region has the DNA TGTGCCAGCAGCCAGGGGGGCTACACCTTC. Translating it yields CASSQGGYTF.

The chain recombines TRBV12-3 or TRBV12-4 with TRBJ2-1; maybe TRBD2 (6 bases). This CDR3 is built from 16 residues. V lost 5 bases and J 4 bases, leaving 18 bases between the germline ends. The CDR3 loop is CASSTDLDYPYNEQFF. The CDR3 DNA follows: TGTGCCAGCAGTACAGATCTGGACTACCCATACAATGAGCAGTTCTTC.

The V gene is TRBV7-9, the J gene TRBJ2-5; TRBD1 might be the D (6 bases). The germline V gene has CDR1 SEHNR and CDR2 FQNEAQ (reference sequence). V lost 0 bases to trimming and J lost 8 bases, with 16 bases between them. The CDR3 loop spans 15 amino acids. The CDR3 DNA sequence: TGTGCCAGCAGCTTAGCCCCCGGGACAATGTATACCCAGTACTTC. Its translation is CASSLAPGTMYTQYF. Full variable domain (outside the CDR3, taken from reference TRBV7-9 and TRBJ2-5): DTGVSQNPRHKITKRGQNVTFRCDPISEHNRLYWYRQTLGQGPEFLTYFQNEAQLEKSRLLSDRFSAERPKGSFSTLEIQRTEQGDSAMYLCASSLAPGTMYTQYFGPGTRLLVL.

This clonotype occurred a few times. V gene TRBV20-1 combines with J gene TRBJ1-6; D gene uncertain. V lost 6 bases to trimming and J lost 6 bases, with 21 bases between them. Germline CDR1 and CDR2: DFQATT and SNEGSKA (reference sequence). The CDR3 covers 16 residues. The DNA for the CDR3 is TGCAGTGCCAGTAGTATAGATGAGGGCAGTAATTCACCCCTCCACTTT. Translation gives CSASSIDEGSNSPLHF.

Regarding this clonotype: This likely comes from a read error, as the CDR3 has no conserved phenylalanine or tryptophan at its end. Because the CDR3's place on the DNA is in doubt, the DNA is left out and the CDR3 is given as listed by TCRdb. The rearrangement uses TRBV7-8 and TRBJ2-2; the table names TRBD1, a call not compared with the DNA. The CDR3 is made up of 12 amino acids, end residues included. Per the germline V gene, CDR1 is SGHVS and CDR2 is FQNEAQ. CDR3 sequence reads: CASSPVPGWASL.

The CDR3 DNA is TGTGCCAGCAGCGCGGGGGACGGCCCGGGTGGATACACCCTCCACTTT. Residues: CASSAGDGPGGYTLHF. The chain combines TRBV9 with TRBJ1-6, with a possible D match to TRBD1 (5 bases). With 3 bases removed from V and 14 bases from J, the gap between germline ends came to 24 bases. This CDR3 region has 16 residues. CDR1 and CDR2 (germline): SGDLS, YYNGEE.

Remarks on this clonotype: The CDR3 ends on some other residue instead of the conserved phenylalanine or tryptophan, so this is likely a read error. The limits of the CDR3 on the DNA are not certain, so only TCRdb's listed CDR3 is given. J is TRBJ2-3 and V is TRBV7-9; the table's D call, TRBD1, was not checked against the DNA. Looked up from germline, CDR1 is SEHNR and CDR2 is FQNEAQ (reference sequence). The CDR3 length equals 13 residues, ends included. The CDR3 reads CASSRGATDRPDS.

CDR3: CASSFLSEQYF. The CDR3 DNA sequence: TGTGCCAGCAGCTTCCTGAGCGAGCAGTACTTC. The V gene is TRBV7-9, the J gene TRBJ2-7; D gene uncertain. V lost 3 bases, J lost 6 bases, and 6 bases lay in between. This CDR3 has 11 amino acids. CDR1 and CDR2 from the germline V gene are SEHNR and FQNEAQ (reference sequence). The entire variable domain, with the rest obtained from reference TRBV7-9 and TRBJ2-7, is as follows: DTGVSQNPRHKITKRGQNVTFRCDPISEHNRLYWYRQTLGQGPEFLTYFQNEAQLEKSRLLSDRFSAERPKGSFSTLEIQRTEQGDSAMYLCASSFLSEQYFGPGTRLTVT.